The sequence of this T cell receptor (beta chain) was determined in a study of early T cells in non-severe SARS-CoV-2 infection. Study-wide results and limits: Matches to VDJdb favored anti-spike CD8 responses and missed private and CD4 specificities.

MiXCR, run by TCRdb on the 5' RACE reads, gives a single entry per CDR3 protein. This table has some 98,000 distinct CDR3 sequences, approximately 10% appearing once. CDR1 and CDR2 (germline): MNHEY, SVGEGT. V was clipped by 5 bases and J by 8 bases; unmatched bases: 12. The CDR3 extends over 15 amino acids. Concerning this clonotype itself: Its cognate antigen is unknown.

The clonotype was recovered from an adult who was a healthcare worker with PCR-confirmed SARS-CoV-2 infection or an uninfected control (not recorded which). The chain is built from TRBV6-2 or TRBV6-3 and TRBJ1-1; 9 nucleotides match TRBD1. Sequencing was performed on whole blood. In DNA form, the CDR3 reads TGTGCCAGCAGTGACAACAGGGGGCTCCGCCGCGAAGCTTTCTTT. Translated: CASSDNRGLRREAFF.